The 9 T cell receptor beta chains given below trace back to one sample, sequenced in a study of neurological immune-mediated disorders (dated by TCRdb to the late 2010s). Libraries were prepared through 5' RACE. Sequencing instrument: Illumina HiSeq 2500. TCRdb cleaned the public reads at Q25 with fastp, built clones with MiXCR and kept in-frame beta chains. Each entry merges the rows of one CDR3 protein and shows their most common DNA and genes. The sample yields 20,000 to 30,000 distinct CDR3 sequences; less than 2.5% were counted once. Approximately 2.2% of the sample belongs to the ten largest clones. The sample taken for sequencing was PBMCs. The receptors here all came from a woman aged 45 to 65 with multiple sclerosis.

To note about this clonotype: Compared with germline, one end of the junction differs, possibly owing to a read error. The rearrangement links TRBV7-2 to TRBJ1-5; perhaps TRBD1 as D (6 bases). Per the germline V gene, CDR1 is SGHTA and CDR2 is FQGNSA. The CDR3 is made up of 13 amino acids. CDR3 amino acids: CASSSAGVQPQNF. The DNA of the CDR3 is TGTGCCAGCAGCTCTGCAGGGGTTCAGCCCCAGAATTTT.

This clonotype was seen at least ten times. CDR3 DNA sequence: TGCAGTGCTCCACTCCCAGGGAGTGGTGAAGCTTTCTTT. Its translation: CSAPLPGSGEAFF. The chain employs TRBV20-1 and TRBJ1-1, with D tentatively TRBD1 (5 bases). This CDR3 spans 13 amino acids. Germline V gene data show CDR1 as DFQATT and CDR2 as SNEGSKA (reference sequence). The ends were cut back, 5 bases at V and 7 bases at J, with 17 bases in the middle.

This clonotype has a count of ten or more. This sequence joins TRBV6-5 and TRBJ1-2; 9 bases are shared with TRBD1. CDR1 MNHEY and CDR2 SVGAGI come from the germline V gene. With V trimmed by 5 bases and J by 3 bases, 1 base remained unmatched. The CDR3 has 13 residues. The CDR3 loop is CASSRTGDYGYTF. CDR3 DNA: TGTGCCAGCAGTCGGACAGGGGACTATGGCTACACCTTC.

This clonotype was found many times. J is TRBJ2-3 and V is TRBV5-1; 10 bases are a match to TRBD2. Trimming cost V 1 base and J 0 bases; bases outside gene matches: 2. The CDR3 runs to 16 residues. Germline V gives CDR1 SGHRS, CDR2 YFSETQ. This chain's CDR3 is CASSLRTSGSTDTQYF. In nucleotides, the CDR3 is TGCGCCAGCAGCTTGAGGACTAGCGGCAGCACAGATACGCAGTATTTT.

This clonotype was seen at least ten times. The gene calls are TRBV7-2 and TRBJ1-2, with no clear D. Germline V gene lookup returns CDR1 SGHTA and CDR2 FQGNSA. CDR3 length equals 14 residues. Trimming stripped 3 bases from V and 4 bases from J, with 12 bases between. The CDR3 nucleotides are TGTGCCAGCAGCTTGTTTCCATCTACCTATGGCTACACCTTC. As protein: CASSLFPSTYGYTF.

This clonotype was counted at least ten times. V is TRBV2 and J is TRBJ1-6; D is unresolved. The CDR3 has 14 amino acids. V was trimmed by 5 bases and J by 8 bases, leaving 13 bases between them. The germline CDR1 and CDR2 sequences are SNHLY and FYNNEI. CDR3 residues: CASSPFSGDSPLHF. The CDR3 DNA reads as TGTGCCAGCAGTCCCTTTTCCGGGGATTCACCCCTCCACTTT. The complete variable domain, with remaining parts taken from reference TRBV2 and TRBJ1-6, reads EPEVTQTPSHQVTQMGQEVILRCVPISNHLYFYWYRQILGQKVEFLVSFYNNEISEKSEIFDDQFSVERPDGSNFTLKIRSTKLEDSAMYFCASSPFSGDSPLHFGNGTRLTVT.

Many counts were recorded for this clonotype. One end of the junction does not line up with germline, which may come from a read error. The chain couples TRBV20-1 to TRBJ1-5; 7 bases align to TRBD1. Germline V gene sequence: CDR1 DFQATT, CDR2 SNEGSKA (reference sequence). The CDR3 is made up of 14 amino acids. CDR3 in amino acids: CSAPGIGGNQPQNF. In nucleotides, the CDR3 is TGCAGTGCCCCCGGGATAGGGGGCAATCAGCCCCAGAATTTT.

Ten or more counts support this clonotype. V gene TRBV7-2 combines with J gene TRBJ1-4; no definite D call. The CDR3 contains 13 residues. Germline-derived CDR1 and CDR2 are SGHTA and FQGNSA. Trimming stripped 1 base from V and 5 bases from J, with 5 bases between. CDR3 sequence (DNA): TGTGCCAGCAGCTTAGAACTAAATGAAAAACTGTTTTTT. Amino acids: CASSLELNEKLFF.

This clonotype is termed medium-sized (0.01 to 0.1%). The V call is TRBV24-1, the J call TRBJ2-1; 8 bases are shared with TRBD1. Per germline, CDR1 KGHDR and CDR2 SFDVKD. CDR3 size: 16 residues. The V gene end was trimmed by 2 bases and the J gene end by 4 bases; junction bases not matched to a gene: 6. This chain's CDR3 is CATSDSGGPGYNEQFF. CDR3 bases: TGTGCCACCAGTGATTCAGGGGGCCCAGGGTACAATGAGCAGTTCTTC.